The text below deals with one TCR beta chain. Its cognate antigen is unknown. These data are taken from a study of OX40 agonist ivuxolimab in advanced cancers. Looking at the study overall: Patients enrolled in dose escalation were diagnosed with hepatocellular carcinoma, melanoma, renal cell or head and neck cancer.

TCRdb keeps only in-frame clones here, not all; method: immunoSEQ multiplex PCR. Of more than 9,500 clones listed, over 75% are singletons. The CDR3 is made up of 15 amino acids. Germline assignment: CDR1 WNHNN and CDR2 SYGVQD (reference sequence). V was clipped by 2 bases and J by 6 bases, with 17 bases between them. The study, taken as a whole, reports: There were also nonresponders showing low normalized T-cell clonal expansion. On average, CD8+ T cells had more expanded clones than CD4+. CD4+ and CD8+ blood T cells expanded clonally by week 6 at 0.1 to 3.0 mg/kg.

The sequence was obtained from an adult with an advanced solid tumor such as melanoma, head and neck, liver or kidney cancer. Sequencing used CD4+ or CD8+ T cells sorted from blood, obtained in a trial of the OX40 agonist ivuxolimab. The chain uses TRBV10-1 and TRBJ2-7; TRBD1 or TRBD2 may be the D gene (5 bases each). The CDR3 sequence: CASSETPTTRGEQYF. The CDR3 nucleotides read TGCGCCAGCAGTGAGACCCCCACCACGAGGGGCGAGCAGTACTTC.